A single T cell receptor beta chain is shown here with its context. The antigen is unknown. The SP2 primer and nested alpha and beta constant region primers amplified ligated cDNA in four rounds. Reverse transcription of blood and skin TCR RNA was primed at alpha and beta constant regions. TCRdb itself ran the 5' RACE reads through MiXCR, one entry per CDR3 protein. The sample shows some 60,000 distinct CDR3 sequences, approximately 8.5% of them seen only once. The data originate from a study of naive and memory T cell subsets. TCR cDNA received a 3' ligated oligonucleotide that carried a UMI. Whole blood, about 2.5 ml, came from adult healthy volunteers. Input was roughly 1 to 1000 ng of DNase-treated total RNA without cell sorting. General study points: TCR transcript changes with activation or differentiation may affect this RNA method.

V dropped 2 bases and J dropped 4; count of bases not matched to a gene: 5. The CDR3 loop spans 15 amino acids. Germline assignment: CDR1 MDHEN and CDR2 SYDVKM. The receptor was isolated from a female donor in good health. The chain is built from TRBV28 and TRBJ1-5; 7 bases agree with TRBD1. CDR3 sequence reads: CASSLGTGENQPQHF. The CDR3 DNA sequence: TGTGCCAGCAGTTTAGGTACAGGGGAAAATCAGCCCCAGCATTTT.